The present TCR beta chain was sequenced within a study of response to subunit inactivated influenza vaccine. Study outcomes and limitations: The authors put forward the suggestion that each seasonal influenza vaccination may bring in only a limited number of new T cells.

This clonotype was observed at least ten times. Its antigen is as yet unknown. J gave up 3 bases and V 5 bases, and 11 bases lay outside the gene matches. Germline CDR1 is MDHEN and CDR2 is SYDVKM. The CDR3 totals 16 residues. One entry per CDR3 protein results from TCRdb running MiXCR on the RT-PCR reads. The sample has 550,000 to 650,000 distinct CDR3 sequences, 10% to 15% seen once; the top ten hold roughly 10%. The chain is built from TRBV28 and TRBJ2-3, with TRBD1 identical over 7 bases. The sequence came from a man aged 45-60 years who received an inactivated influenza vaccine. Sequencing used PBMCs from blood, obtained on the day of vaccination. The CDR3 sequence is CASSQLKGAGTDTQYF. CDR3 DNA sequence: TGTGCCAGCAGTCAATTAAAGGGGGCCGGTACAGATACGCAGTATTTT.